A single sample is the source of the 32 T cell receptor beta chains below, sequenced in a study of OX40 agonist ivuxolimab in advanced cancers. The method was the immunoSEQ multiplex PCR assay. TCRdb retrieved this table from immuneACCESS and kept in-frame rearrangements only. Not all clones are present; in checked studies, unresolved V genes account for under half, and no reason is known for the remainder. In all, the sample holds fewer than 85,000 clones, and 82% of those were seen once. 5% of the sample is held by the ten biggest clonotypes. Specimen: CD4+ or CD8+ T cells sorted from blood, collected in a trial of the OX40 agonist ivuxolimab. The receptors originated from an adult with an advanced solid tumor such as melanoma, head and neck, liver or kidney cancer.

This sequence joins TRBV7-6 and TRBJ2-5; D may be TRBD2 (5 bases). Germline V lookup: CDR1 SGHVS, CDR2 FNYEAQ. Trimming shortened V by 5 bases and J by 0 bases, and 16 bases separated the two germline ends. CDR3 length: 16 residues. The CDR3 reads CASSPRTDSYQETQYF. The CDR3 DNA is TGTGCCAGCAGCCCCCGGACGGACTCGTACCAAGAGACCCAGTACTTC.

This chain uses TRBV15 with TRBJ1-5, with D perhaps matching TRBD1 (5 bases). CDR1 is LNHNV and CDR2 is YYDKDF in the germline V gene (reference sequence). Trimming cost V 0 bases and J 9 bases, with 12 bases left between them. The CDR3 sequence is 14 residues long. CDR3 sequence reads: CATSRDTGELPQHF. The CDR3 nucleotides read TGTGCCACCAGCAGAGATACGGGGGAACTGCCCCAGCATTTT.

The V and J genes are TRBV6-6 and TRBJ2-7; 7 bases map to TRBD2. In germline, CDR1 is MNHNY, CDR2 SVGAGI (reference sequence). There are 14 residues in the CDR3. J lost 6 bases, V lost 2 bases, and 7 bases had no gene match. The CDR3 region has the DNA TGTGCCAGCAGTTACCGCGAAGTAGCGGGCGAGCAGTACTTC. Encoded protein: CASSYREVAGEQYF.

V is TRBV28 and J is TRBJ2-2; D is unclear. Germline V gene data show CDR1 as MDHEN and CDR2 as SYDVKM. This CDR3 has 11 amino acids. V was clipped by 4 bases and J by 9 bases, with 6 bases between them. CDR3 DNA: TGTGCCAGCAGTTGGTTAAGGGAGCTGTTTTTT. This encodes CASSWLRELFF.

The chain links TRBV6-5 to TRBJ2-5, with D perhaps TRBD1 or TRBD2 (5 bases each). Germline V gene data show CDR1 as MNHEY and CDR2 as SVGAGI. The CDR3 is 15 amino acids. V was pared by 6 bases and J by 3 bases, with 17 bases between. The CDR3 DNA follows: TGTGCCAGCAGACGTACCGGGACGGAAAAAGAGACCCAGTACTTC. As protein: CASRRTGTEKETQYF.

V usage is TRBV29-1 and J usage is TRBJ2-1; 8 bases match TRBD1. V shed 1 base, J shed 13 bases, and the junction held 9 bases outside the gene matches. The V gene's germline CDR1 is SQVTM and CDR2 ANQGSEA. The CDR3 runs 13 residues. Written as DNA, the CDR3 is TGCAGCGTTGAAGCGACAGGGGTGGATGGACAGTTCTTC. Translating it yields CSVEATGVDGQFF.

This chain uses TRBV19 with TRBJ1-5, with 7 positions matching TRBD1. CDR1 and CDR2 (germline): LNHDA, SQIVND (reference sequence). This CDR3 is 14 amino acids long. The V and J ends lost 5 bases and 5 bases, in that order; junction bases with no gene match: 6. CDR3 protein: CASSGFQGDQPQHF. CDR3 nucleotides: TGTGCCAGTAGTGGATTCCAGGGGGATCAGCCCCAGCATTTT. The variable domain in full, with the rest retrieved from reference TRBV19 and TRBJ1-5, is DGGITQSPKYLFRKEGQNVTLSCEQNLNHDAMYWYRQDPGQGLRLIYYSQIVNDFQKGDIAEGYSVSREKKESFPLTVTSAQKNPTAFYLCASSGFQGDQPQHFGDGTRLSIL.

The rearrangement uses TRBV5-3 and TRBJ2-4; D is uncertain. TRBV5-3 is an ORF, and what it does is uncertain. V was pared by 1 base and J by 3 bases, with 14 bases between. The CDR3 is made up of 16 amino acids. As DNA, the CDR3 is TGTGCCAGAAGCTTGCTCCGCCCCCTCGGCAAAAACATTCAGTACTTC. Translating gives CARSLLRPLGKNIQYF.

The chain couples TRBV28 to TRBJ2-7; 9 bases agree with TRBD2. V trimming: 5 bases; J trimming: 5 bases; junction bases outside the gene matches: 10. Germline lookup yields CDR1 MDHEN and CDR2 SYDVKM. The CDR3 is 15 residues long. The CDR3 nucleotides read TGTGCCAGCAGTCCAGCGGGAGGCGAAAATGACGAGCAGTACTTC. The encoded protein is CASSPAGGENDEQYF.

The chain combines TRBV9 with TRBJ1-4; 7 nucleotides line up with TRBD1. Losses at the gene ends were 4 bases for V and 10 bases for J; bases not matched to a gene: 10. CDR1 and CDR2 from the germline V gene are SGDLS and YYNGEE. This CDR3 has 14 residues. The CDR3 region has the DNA TGTGCCAGCAGCCCCGCCAGAGGGGGCGTAAAACTGTTTTTT. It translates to CASSPARGGVKLFF.

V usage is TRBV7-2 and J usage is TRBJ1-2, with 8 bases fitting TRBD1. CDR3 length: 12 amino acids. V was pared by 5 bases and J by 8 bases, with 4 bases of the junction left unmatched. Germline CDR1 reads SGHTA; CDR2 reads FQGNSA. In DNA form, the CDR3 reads TGTGCCAGCAGCAAGGACAGGGCCGGCTACACCTTC. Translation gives CASSKDRAGYTF.

The CDR3 reads CASSLRQTNTEAFF. Written as DNA, the CDR3 is TGTGCCAGCAGCTTGAGGCAGACCAACACTGAAGCTTTCTTT. The V and J genes are TRBV5-8 and TRBJ1-1; unclear D gene. Germline CDR1 reads SGHTS; CDR2 reads YDEGEE. Deletions cut 1 base from V and 2 bases from J, with 9 bases between. CDR3 length: 14 amino acids.

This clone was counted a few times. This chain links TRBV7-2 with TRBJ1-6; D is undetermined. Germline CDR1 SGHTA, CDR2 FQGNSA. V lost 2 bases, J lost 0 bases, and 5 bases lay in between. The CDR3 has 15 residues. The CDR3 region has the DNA TGTGCCAGCAGCTTAACGAGCTCCTATAATTCACCCCTCCACTTT. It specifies CASSLTSSYNSPLHF.

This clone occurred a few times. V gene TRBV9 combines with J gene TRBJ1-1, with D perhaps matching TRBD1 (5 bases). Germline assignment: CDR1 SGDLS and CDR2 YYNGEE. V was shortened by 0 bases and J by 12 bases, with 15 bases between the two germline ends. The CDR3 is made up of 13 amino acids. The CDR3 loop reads CASSVARTWSPFF. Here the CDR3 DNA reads TGTGCCAGCAGCGTAGCCCGGACATGGTCGCCTTTCTTT.

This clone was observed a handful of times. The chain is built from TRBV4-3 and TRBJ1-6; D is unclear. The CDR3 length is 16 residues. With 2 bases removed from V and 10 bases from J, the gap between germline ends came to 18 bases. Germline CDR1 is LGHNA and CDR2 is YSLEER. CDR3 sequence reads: CASSQTPGWVRSPLHF. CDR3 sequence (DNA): TGCGCCAGCAGCCAAACCCCAGGTTGGGTGCGATCACCCCTCCACTTT.

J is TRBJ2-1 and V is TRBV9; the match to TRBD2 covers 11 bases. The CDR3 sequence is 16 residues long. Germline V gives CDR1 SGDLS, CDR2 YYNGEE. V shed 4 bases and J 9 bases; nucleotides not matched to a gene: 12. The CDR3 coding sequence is TGTGCCAGCAGCCCGACCGGACTAGCGGGTGTGTCTGAGCAGTTCTTC. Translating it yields CASSPTGLAGVSEQFF. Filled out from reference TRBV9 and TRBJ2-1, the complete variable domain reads DSGVTQTPKHLITATGQRVTLRCSPRSGDLSVYWYQQSLDQGLQFLIQYYNGEERAKGNILERFSAQQFPDLHSELNLSSLELGDSALYFCASSPTGLAGVSEQFFGPGTRLTVL.

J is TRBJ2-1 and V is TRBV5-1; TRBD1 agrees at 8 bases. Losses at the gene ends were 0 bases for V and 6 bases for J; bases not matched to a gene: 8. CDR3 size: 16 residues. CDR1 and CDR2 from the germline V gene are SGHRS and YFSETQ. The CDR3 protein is CASSLAAGGSLNEQFF. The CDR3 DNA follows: TGCGCCAGCAGCTTGGCGGCAGGGGGCTCCCTCAATGAGCAGTTCTTC.

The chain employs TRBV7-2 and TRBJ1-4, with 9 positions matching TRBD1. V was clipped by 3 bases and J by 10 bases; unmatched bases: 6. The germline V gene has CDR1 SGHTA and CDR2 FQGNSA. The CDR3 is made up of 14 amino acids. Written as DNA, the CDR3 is TGTGCCAGCAGCTTGGGACAGGGAATGAGAAAACTGTTTTTT. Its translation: CASSLGQGMRKLFF.

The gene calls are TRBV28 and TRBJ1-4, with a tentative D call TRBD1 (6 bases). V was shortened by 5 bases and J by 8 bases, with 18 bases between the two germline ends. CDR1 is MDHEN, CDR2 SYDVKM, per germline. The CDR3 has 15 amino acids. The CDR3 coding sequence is TGTGCCAGCAGTACCAGGGGCAGGGGCCCCGAAAAACTGTTTTTT. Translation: CASSTRGRGPEKLFF.

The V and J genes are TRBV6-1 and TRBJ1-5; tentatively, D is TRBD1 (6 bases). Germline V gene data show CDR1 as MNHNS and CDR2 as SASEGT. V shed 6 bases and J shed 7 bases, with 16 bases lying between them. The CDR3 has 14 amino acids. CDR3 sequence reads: CASRDQNRDQPQHF. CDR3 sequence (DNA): TGTGCCAGCAGGGACCAGAACAGGGACCAGCCCCAGCATTTT.

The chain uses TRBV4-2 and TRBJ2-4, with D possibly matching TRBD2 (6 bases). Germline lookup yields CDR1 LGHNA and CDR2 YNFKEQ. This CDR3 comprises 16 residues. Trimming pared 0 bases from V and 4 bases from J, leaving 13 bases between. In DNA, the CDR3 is TGTGCCAGCAGCCAAGATCAATCTAGCGCTAAAAACATTCAGTACTTC. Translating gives CASSQDQSSAKNIQYF.

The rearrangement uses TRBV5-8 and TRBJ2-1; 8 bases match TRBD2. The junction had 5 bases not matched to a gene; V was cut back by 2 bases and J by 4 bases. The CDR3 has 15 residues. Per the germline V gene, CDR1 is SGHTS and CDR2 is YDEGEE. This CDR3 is CASSLAGEFYNEQFF. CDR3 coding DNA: TGTGCCAGCAGCTTAGCGGGAGAATTTTACAATGAGCAGTTCTTC.

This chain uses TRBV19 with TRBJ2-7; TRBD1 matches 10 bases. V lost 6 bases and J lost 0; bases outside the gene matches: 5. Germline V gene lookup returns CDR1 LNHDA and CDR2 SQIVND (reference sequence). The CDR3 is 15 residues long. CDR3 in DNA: TGTGCCAGTAGACCGGGACAGGGGCCCTCCTACGAGCAGTACTTC. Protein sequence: CASRPGQGPSYEQYF.

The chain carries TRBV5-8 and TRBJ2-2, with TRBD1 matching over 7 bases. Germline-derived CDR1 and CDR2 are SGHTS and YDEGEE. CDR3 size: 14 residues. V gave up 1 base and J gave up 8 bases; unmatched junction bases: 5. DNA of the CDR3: TGTGCCAGCAGCTTGAGAGGGGGCGATGGGGAGCTGTTTTTT. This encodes CASSLRGGDGELFF.

The CDR3 DNA reads as TGTGCCATCACTGCTGGACAGGGAAGAGGGACTGAAGCTTTCTTT. This codes for CAITAGQGRGTEAFF. This chain connects TRBV10-3 to TRBJ1-1, with 8 positions matching TRBD1. The CDR3 consists of 15 residues. In germline, CDR1 is ENHRY, CDR2 SYGVKD. V gave up 7 bases and J gave up 5 bases; unmatched junction bases: 12.

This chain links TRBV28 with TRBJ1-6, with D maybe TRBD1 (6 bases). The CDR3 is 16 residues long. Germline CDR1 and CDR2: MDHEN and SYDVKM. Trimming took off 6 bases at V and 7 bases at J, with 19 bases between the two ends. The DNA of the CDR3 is TGTGCCAGCAGGCCACAGGGCTTTGTGAAGAATTCACCCCTCCACTTT. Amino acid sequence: CASRPQGFVKNSPLHF. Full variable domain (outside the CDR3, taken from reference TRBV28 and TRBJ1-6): DVKVTQSSRYLVKRTGEKVFLECVQDMDHENMFWYRQDPGLGLRLIYFSYDVKMKEKGDIPEGYSVSREKKERFSLILESASTNQTSMYLCASRPQGFVKNSPLHFGNGTRLTVT.

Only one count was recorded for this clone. CDR3 sequence reads: CASSIMVIWGGTYEQYF. CDR3 sequence (DNA): TGTGCCAGTAGTATAATGGTTATTTGGGGCGGGACCTACGAGCAGTACTTC. The chain joins TRBV19 to TRBJ2-7; D possibly corresponds to TRBD2 (6 bases). The CDR3 covers 17 residues. V was trimmed by 2 bases and J by 2 bases, leaving 19 bases between them. Looked up from germline, CDR1 is LNHDA and CDR2 is SQIVND (reference sequence).

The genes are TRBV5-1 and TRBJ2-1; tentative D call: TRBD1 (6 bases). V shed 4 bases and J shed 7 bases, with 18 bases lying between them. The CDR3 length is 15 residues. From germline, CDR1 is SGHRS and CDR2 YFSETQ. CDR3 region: CASSPSQGIGNEQFF. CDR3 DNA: TGCGCCAGCAGCCCAAGCCAGGGGATCGGGAATGAGCAGTTCTTC.

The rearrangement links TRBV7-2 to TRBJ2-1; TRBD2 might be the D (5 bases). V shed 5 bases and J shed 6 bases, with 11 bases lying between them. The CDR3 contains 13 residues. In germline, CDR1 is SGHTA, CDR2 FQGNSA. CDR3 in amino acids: CASSPRAVNEQFF. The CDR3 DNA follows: TGTGCCAGCAGCCCGCGGGCTGTCAATGAGCAGTTCTTC.

This CDR3 is CASSFGRDISYEQYF. The CDR3 DNA reads as TGTGCCAGCAGTTTTGGCCGGGACATCTCCTACGAGCAGTACTTC. The chain employs TRBV2 and TRBJ2-7; D perhaps matches TRBD1 (6 bases). Germline CDR1 is SNHLY and CDR2 is FYNNEI. V was pared by 5 bases and J by 0 bases, with 14 bases between. CDR3 length: 15 amino acids. Based on the CDR3 plus reference TRBV2 and TRBJ2-7, the full variable domain is EPEVTQTPSHQVTQMGQEVILRCVPISNHLYFYWYRQILGQKVEFLVSFYNNEISEKSEIFDDQFSVERPDGSNFTLKIRSTKLEDSAMYFCASSFGRDISYEQYFGPGTRLTVT.

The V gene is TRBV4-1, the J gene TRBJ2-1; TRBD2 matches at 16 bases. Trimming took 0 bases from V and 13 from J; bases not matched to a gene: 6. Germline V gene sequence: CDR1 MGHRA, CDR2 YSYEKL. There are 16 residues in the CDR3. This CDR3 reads CASSQEGLAGGRPQFF. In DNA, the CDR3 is TGCGCCAGCAGCCAAGAGGGACTAGCGGGAGGGCGGCCACAGTTCTTC.

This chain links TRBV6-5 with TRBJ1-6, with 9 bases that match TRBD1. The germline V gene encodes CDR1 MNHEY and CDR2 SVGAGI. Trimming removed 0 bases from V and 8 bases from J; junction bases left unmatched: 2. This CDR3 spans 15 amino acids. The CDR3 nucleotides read TGTGCCAGCAGTTACTCTCGGACAGGGGATTCACCCCTCCACTTT. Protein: CASSYSRTGDSPLHF.